The 2 T cell receptor beta chains below all came from one sample that was sequenced in a study of radiation and T cells in renal cell carcinoma. The time point here: blood 4 weeks post-SBRT, at nephrectomy. The treatment here: 15 Gy SBRT to primary tumor, nephrectomy 4 weeks later. Assay: immunoSEQ multiplex PCR; the TCRdb copy retains only in-frame clones and omits some. This table has over 90,000 clones, 84% appearing once. The sequencing here drew on blood, taken from a patient whose treatment included radiotherapy and nephrectomy. The receptors stem from a man aged 55 to 70 with renal cell carcinoma.

This clone was counted ten times or more. The chain couples TRBV5-6 to TRBJ2-3; either TRBD1 or TRBD2 may supply D (6 bases each). CDR3 length: 17 residues. Germline V CDR1 and CDR2: SGHDT, YYEEEE. Trimming removed 2 bases from V and 0 bases from J, with 16 bases in between. The CDR3 region is CASSLDSGGTSTDTQYF. The CDR3 DNA sequence: TGTGCCAGCAGCTTAGATTCCGGGGGCACTAGCACAGATACGCAGTATTTT.

This clone was seen a single time. The chain is built from TRBV4-2 and TRBJ2-5; possible D gene TRBD2, 6 bases. V lost 0 bases and J 1 base, leaving 9 bases between the germline ends. The CDR3 loop spans 15 amino acids. Germline CDR1 is LGHNA and CDR2 is YNFKEQ. The DNA of the CDR3 is TGTGCCAGCAGCCAAGATGGGAGGCTCCAAGAGACCCAGTACTTC. Its translation is CASSQDGRLQETQYF.